Described below is a single T cell receptor beta chain sequence and its context. Its antigen is not identified. cDNA prepared by RNA extraction and subsequent reverse transcription served as the template for sequencing. TCRdb's copy holds only in-frame clones and misses some; the assay was immunoSEQ multiplex PCR. The sample holds roughly 65,000 clones; around 49% are singletons and the top ten take about a sixth. Peripheral blood samples and lesional scalp punch biopsies were obtained from alopecia areata patients. V dropped 7 bases and J dropped 2; count of bases not matched to a gene: 4. Germline V gene data show CDR1 as MNHEY and CDR2 as SVGAGI. This CDR3 has 14 residues. This record comes from a study of CD8+ T cells in alopecia areata. The study's findings and limits: Elevated clonality characterized lesional scalp relative to normal scalp, particularly in alopecia totalis/universalis.

This TCR came from a human donor with alopecia areata. This sample comprised CD8+ T cells sorted from blood, obtained at week 0. This sequence joins TRBV6-5 and TRBJ2-7; 11 nucleotides line up with TRBD2. The CDR3 DNA follows: TGTGCCAGCAAACCGGGACTAGCGGCCTACGAGCAGTACTTC. This encodes CASKPGLAAYEQYF.